Below, one T cell receptor (beta chain) is given with its context. What it recognizes is unknown. This record belongs to a study of cytomegalovirus exposure and HLA in healthy donors. The study's findings and limits: When analyzed later, a missense DCLRE1C variant was found to be linked to TCR beta V- and J-gene trimming.

Amplification used 60 Vbeta primers and 13 Jbeta primers. Data came from immunoSEQ multiplex PCR; TCRdb stores just in-frame clones and leaves some out. Of 100,000 to 150,000 clones in the sample, about 78% were seen once. Losses at the gene ends were 7 bases for V and 0 bases for J; bases not matched to a gene: 9. Germline V gene data show CDR1 as GTSNPN and CDR2 as SVGIG (reference sequence). The CDR3 loop spans 15 amino acids. Sample: PBMCs. This receptor was identified in a human donor in good health. The chain couples TRBV30 to TRBJ2-1; 7 nucleotides agree with TRBD1. CDR3 region: CALYPTGDSYNEQFF. The CDR3, as DNA: TGTGCCTTATACCCCACAGGGGACTCCTACAATGAGCAGTTCTTC.